This entry features one T cell receptor beta chain sequence. What this receptor recognizes is not known. Base qualities are not recorded, but no much larger clone differs from it by a single base. The library was prepared using PCR. This sample was sequenced with an Illumina HiSeq 2000. The public reads were run again by TCRdb, first through fastp at Q25 and then through MiXCR, and only productive beta chains were kept. Merged by CDR3 protein, the rows form single entries marked with the most common genes and DNA. The sample table records 15,000 to 20,000 distinct CDR3 sequences; 47% of these occur just once. Of the sample, less than 55% falls within the top ten clones. The source of the sample is a study of tumor-infiltrating lymphocytes in oesophageal squamous cell carcinoma listed by TCRdb under 2016. CDR1 and CDR2 are read off the germline V gene as SGHRS and YFSETQ. V loses 4 bases at its end and J loses 6 bases; junction bases beyond the gene matches: 6. The CDR3 covers 15 residues, taking in both the cysteine and the phenylalanine. The CDR3 DNA has 45 bases and is translated from base 1.

This receptor was taken from a female donor with esophageal squamous cell carcinoma. This receptor chain uses TRBV5-1 and TRBJ2-2; TRBD1 fits 10 bases in the junction. Material for sequencing was normal esophageal tissue next to the tumor. The CDR3 region has the sequence CASSQAGTGAGELFF. The DNA sequence follows: TGCGCCAGCAGCCAAGCCGGGACAGGGGCCGGGGAGCTGTTTTTT. The full variable domain, completed from the reference TRBV5-1 and TRBJ2-2 proteins outside the CDR3, reads KAGVTQTPRYLIKTRGQQVTLSCSPISGHRSVSWYQQTPGQGLQFLFEYFSETQRNKGNFPGRFSGRQFSNSRSEMNVSTLELGDSALYLCASSQAGTGAGELFFGEGSRLTVL.